This T cell receptor beta chain was identified during a study of T cells in Graves' hyperthyroidism and ophthalmopathy. Broader study findings: Blood also contained most expanded thyroid clonotypes above 0.001. Using 13 V-J features, a model discriminated ophthalmopathy from stable hyperthyroidism.

Trimming removed 3 bases at V and 7 bases at J, with 18 bases between. The CDR3 runs 15 residues. Germline CDR1 is MDHEN and CDR2 is SYDVKM. If no ophthalmopathy progression occurred within 18 months, Graves' hyperthyroidism was stable. This clonotype was seen many times. Its antigen is undetermined. Template material for amplifying TCR beta CDR3 regions consisted of RNA transcripts. First-round RT-PCR targeting the TCR CDR3 was performed with the HTBI primer set. A single record per CDR3 protein comes from TCRdb applying MiXCR to the multiplex PCR reads. The sample lists around 690,000 distinct CDR3 sequences; approximately 15% were seen once.

The sample consisted of blood. The receptor was isolated from a man aged 45-65 years with Graves' hyperthyroidism. The chain is built from TRBV28 and TRBJ1-1; weak D call: TRBD1 (6 bases). CDR3 sequence: CASSFLPTGTSEAFF. CDR3 coding DNA: TGTGCCAGCAGTTTTTTACCAACAGGGACGAGTGAAGCTTTCTTT.